Listed below are T cell receptor beta chains from one sample, sequenced in a study of shared clonotypes between healthy human individuals. Clones were read by immunoSEQ multiplex PCR, and TCRdb kept only the in-frame ones, dropping some. The table includes 2 million or so clones, over 85% detected once. What was sequenced was naive CD4+ T cells sorted from blood. Receptors were obtained from a man aged 18-30 years in good health. Both conserved end residues are part of each CDR3. The D gene is left open where the match is weak. Only part of the rows carry a size: once, few, many, or a class if the clone is expanded.

V gene: TRBV18
clone size: -
CDR3 length: 13
J gene: TRBJ1-1
D gene: TRBD1
CDR3 protein: CASSQGGNTEAFF
CDR3 DNA: TGTGCCAGCTCCCAGGGGGGGAACACTGAAGCTTTCTTT

V gene: TRBV18
clone size: -
CDR3 length: 13
J gene: TRBJ1-1
D gene: -
CDR3 protein: CASSYRENTEAFF
CDR3 DNA: TGTGCCAGCTCATACAGGGAGAACACTGAAGCTTTCTTT

V gene: TRBV7-9
clone size: -
CDR3 length: 17
J gene: TRBJ2-1
D gene: TRBD2
CDR3 protein: CASSPRAWAGGPDEQFF
CDR3 DNA: TGTGCCAGCAGCCCGAGGGCGTGGGCGGGAGGGCCGGATGAGCAGTTCTTC

V gene: TRBV30
clone size: once
CDR3 length: 13
J gene: TRBJ2-5
D gene: -
CDR3 protein: CAWSNISPETQYF
CDR3 DNA: TGTGCCTGGAGTAATATTTCCCCAGAGACCCAGTACTTC

V gene: TRBV19
clone size: -
CDR3 length: 15
J gene: TRBJ1-2
D gene: -
CDR3 protein: CASSSGRDGGYGYTF
CDR3 DNA: TGTGCCAGTAGTTCCGGCCGGGACGGTGGCTATGGCTACACCTTC

V gene: TRBV4-1
clone size: -
CDR3 length: 16
J gene: TRBJ2-3
D gene: TRBD2
CDR3 protein: CASSQAWTSGGDTQYF
CDR3 DNA: TGCGCCAGCAGCCAAGCGTGGACTAGCGGGGGAGATACGCAGTATTTT

V gene: TRBV5-1
clone size: -
CDR3 length: 11
J gene: TRBJ1-3
D gene: -
CDR3 protein: CASTAGNTIYF
CDR3 DNA: TGCGCCAGCACAGCTGGAAACACCATATATTTT

V gene: TRBV11-2
clone size: -
CDR3 length: 15
J gene: TRBJ1-5
D gene: -
CDR3 protein: CASSLDLGRNQPQHF
CDR3 DNA: TGTGCCAGCAGCTTAGATCTAGGACGGAATCAGCCCCAGCATTTT

V gene: TRBV2
clone size: -
CDR3 length: 15
J gene: TRBJ2-5
D gene: TRBD1
CDR3 protein: CASSDQGVRQETQYF
CDR3 DNA: TGTGCCAGCAGTGACCAGGGGGTCCGGCAAGAGACCCAGTACTTC

V gene: TRBV28
clone size: -
CDR3 length: 17
J gene: TRBJ1-6
D gene: -
CDR3 protein: CASSGPGPSSYNSPLHF
CDR3 DNA: TGTGCCAGCAGCGGACCGGGCCCCAGCTCCTATAATTCACCCCTCCACTTT

V gene: TRBV9
clone size: -
CDR3 length: 12
J gene: TRBJ2-5
D gene: -
CDR3 protein: CASSGGQETQYF
CDR3 DNA: TGTGCCAGCAGCGGAGGCCAAGAGACCCAGTACTTC

V gene: TRBV5-1
clone size: -
CDR3 length: 16
J gene: TRBJ2-7
D gene: TRBD2
CDR3 protein: CASSLSSLGLALEQYF
CDR3 DNA: TGCGCCAGCAGCTTGTCCTCATTGGGACTAGCACTAGAGCAGTACTTC

V gene: TRBV6-5
clone size: -
CDR3 length: 14
J gene: TRBJ2-7
D gene: TRBD1
CDR3 protein: CASNLGQGVGEQYF
CDR3 DNA: TGTGCCAGCAACCTGGGACAGGGGGTTGGGGAGCAGTACTTC

V gene: TRBV9
clone size: -
CDR3 length: 18
J gene: TRBJ2-7
D gene: TRBD1
CDR3 protein: CASSVDVGQGAVSYEQYF
CDR3 DNA: TGTGCCAGCAGCGTAGATGTGGGACAGGGGGCCGTCTCCTACGAGCAGTACTTC

V gene: TRBV4-3
clone size: -
CDR3 length: 17
J gene: TRBJ2-4
D gene: TRBD2
CDR3 protein: CASSQVRGTSGGNIQYF
CDR3 DNA: TGCGCCAGCAGCCAAGTAAGAGGGACTAGTGGTGGAAACATTCAGTACTTC

V gene: TRBV6-6
clone size: -
CDR3 length: 15
J gene: TRBJ2-7
D gene: -
CDR3 protein: CASSYSLGSGYEQYF
CDR3 DNA: TGTGCCAGCAGTTACTCTCTGGGATCCGGCTACGAGCAGTACTTC

V gene: TRBV9
clone size: -
CDR3 length: 15
J gene: TRBJ2-1
D gene: TRBD1
CDR3 protein: CASSVAGGPYNEQFF
CDR3 DNA: TGTGCCAGCAGCGTAGCAGGGGGCCCCTACAATGAGCAGTTCTTC

V gene: TRBV6-1
clone size: -
CDR3 length: 15
J gene: TRBJ2-7
D gene: TRBD1
CDR3 protein: CASREPGQGQYEQYF
CDR3 DNA: TGTGCCAGCAGGGAACCGGGACAGGGGCAATACGAGCAGTACTTC

V gene: TRBV6-5
clone size: -
CDR3 length: 12
J gene: TRBJ2-7
D gene: -
CDR3 protein: CASSYYGYEQYF
CDR3 DNA: TGTGCCAGCAGTTACTACGGTTACGAGCAGTACTTC

V gene: TRBV20-1
clone size: once
CDR3 length: 10
J gene: TRBJ2-3
D gene: -
CDR3 protein: CSAGPDTQYF
CDR3 DNA: TGCAGTGCCGGCCCGGATACGCAGTATTTT

V gene: TRBV7-3
clone size: once
CDR3 length: 16
J gene: TRBJ2-2
D gene: -
CDR3 protein: CASSLNGGANTGELFF
CDR3 DNA: TGTGCCAGCAGCTTAAATGGCGGGGCGAACACCGGGGAGCTGTTTTTT

V gene: TRBV7-5
clone size: -
CDR3 length: 18
J gene: TRBJ1-1
D gene: -
CDR3 protein: CARSPTRGHPVPNTEAFF
CDR3 DNA: TGTGCCAGAAGCCCCACCCGGGGACACCCCGTACCGAACACTGAAGCTTTCTTT

V gene: TRBV7-2
clone size: -
CDR3 length: 15
J gene: TRBJ1-2
D gene: -
CDR3 protein: CASSLLGRADYGYTF
CDR3 DNA: TGTGCCAGCAGCTTACTCGGCAGGGCGGACTATGGCTACACCTTC

V gene: TRBV6-1
clone size: -
CDR3 length: 15
J gene: TRBJ2-5
D gene: -
CDR3 protein: CASRAGAPKEETQYF
CDR3 DNA: TGTGCCAGCAGAGCCGGGGCACCAAAGGAAGAGACCCAGTACTTC

V gene: TRBV27
clone size: -
CDR3 length: 15
J gene: TRBJ1-2
D gene: TRBD1
CDR3 protein: CASSGTGAIYYGYTF
CDR3 DNA: TGTGCCAGCAGTGGGACAGGGGCGATATACTATGGCTACACCTTC

V gene: TRBV4-1
clone size: -
CDR3 length: 14
J gene: TRBJ2-5
D gene: TRBD2
CDR3 protein: CASSLLAGPETQYF
CDR3 DNA: TGCGCCAGCAGCCTACTAGCGGGGCCAGAGACCCAGTACTTC

V gene: TRBV28
clone size: -
CDR3 length: 17
J gene: TRBJ2-4
D gene: TRBD1
CDR3 protein: CASSPSTGMGFKNIQYF
CDR3 DNA: TGTGCCAGCAGTCCCTCGACAGGGATGGGGTTCAAAAACATTCAGTACTTC

V gene: TRBV29-1
clone size: -
CDR3 length: 15
J gene: TRBJ1-2
D gene: TRBD1
CDR3 protein: CSVEGLDREGYGYTF
CDR3 DNA: TGCAGCGTTGAGGGTTTGGACAGGGAAGGCTATGGCTACACCTTC